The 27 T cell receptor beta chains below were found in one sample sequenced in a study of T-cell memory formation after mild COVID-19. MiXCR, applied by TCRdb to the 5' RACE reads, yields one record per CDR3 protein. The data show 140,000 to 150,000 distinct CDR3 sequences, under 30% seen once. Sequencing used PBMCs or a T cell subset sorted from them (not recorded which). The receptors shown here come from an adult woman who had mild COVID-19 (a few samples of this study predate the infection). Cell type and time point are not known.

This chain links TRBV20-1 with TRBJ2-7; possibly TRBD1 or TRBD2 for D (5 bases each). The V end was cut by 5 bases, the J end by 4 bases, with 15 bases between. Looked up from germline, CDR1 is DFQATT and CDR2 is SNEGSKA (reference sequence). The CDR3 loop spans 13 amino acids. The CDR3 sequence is CSAAGTVGYEQYF. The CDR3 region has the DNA TGCAGTGCTGCCGGGACGGTAGGGTACGAGCAGTACTTC.

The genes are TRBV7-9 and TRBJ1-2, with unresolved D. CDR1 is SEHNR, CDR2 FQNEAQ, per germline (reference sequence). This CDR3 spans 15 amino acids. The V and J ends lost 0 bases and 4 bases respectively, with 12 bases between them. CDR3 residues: CASSLAIGVGYGYTF. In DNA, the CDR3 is TGTGCCAGCAGCTTAGCGATTGGGGTTGGCTATGGCTACACCTTC.

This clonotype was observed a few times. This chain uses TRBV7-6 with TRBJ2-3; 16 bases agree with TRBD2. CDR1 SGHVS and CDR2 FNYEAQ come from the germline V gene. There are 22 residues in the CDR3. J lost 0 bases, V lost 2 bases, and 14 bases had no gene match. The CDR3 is CASSLNIRPGLAGGPSTDTQYF. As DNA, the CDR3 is TGTGCCAGCAGCTTAAATATTAGGCCGGGACTAGCGGGGGGGCCAAGCACAGATACGCAGTATTTT.

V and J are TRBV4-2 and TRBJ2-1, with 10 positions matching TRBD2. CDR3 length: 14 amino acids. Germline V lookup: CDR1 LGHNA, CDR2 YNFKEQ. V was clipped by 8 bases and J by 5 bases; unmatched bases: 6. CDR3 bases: TGTGCCAGCCAGGAGCGGGGGGGGGACAATGAGCAGTTCTTC. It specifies CASQERGGDNEQFF.

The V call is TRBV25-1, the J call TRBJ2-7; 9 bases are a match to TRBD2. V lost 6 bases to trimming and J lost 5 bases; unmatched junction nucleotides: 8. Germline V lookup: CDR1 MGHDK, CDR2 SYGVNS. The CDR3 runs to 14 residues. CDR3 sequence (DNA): TGTGCCAGCAGAGACTCGGGACTAGCAGACGAGCAGTACTTC. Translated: CASRDSGLADEQYF.

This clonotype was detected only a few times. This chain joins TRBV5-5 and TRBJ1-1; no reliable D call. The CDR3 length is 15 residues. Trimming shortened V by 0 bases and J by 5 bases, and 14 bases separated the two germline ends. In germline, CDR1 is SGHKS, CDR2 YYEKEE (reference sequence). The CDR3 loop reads CASSLASGGKTEAFF. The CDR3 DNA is TGTGCCAGCAGCTTGGCCTCAGGTGGGAAGACTGAAGCTTTCTTT.

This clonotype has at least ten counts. The CDR3 sequence is CASSLDGSSYNEQFF. The CDR3 nucleotides are TGCGCCAGCAGCTTGGATGGGAGCTCCTACAATGAGCAGTTCTTC. The chain carries TRBV5-1 and TRBJ2-1; D possibly corresponds to TRBD2 (5 bases). From germline, CDR1 is SGHRS and CDR2 YFSETQ. The V and J ends lost 0 bases and 0 bases respectively, with 7 bases between them. CDR3 length: 15 amino acids.

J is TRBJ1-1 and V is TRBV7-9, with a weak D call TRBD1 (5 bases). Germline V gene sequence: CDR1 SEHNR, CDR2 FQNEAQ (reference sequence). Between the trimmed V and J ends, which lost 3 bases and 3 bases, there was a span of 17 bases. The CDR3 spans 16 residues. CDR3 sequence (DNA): TGTGCCAGCAGCTTGGCGAAAGGAGGGGAGGACACTGAAGCTTTCTTT. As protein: CASSLAKGGEDTEAFF. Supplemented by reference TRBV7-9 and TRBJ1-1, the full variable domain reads DTGVSQNPRHKITKRGQNVTFRCDPISEHNRLYWYRQTLGQGPEFLTYFQNEAQLEKSRLLSDRFSAERPKGSFSTLEIQRTEQGDSAMYLCASSLAKGGEDTEAFFGQGTRLTVV.

The CDR3 sequence: CASSSTMRVGATYEQYF. The CDR3 DNA is TGTGCCAGCTCAAGCACCATGCGCGTGGGGGCCACCTACGAGCAGTACTTC. The J gene is TRBJ2-7, the V gene TRBV18, with D possibly matching TRBD1 (6 bases). Trimming cost V 5 bases and J 2 bases, with 22 bases left between them. CDR1 and CDR2 (germline): KGHSH, LQKENI. The CDR3 totals 17 residues.

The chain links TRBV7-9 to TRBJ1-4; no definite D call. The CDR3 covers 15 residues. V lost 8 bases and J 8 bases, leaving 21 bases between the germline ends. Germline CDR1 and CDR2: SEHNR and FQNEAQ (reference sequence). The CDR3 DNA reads TGTGCCAGCGGAAAGACCGAGGGTTGGGAGGAAAAACTGTTTTTT. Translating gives CASGKTEGWEEKLFF.

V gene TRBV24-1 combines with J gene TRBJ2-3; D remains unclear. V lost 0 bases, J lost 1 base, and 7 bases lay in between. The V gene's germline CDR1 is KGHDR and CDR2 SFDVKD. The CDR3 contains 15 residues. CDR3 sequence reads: CATSDLSVGTDTQYF. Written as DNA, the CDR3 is TGTGCCACCAGTGATTTGAGTGTCGGCACAGATACGCAGTATTTT.

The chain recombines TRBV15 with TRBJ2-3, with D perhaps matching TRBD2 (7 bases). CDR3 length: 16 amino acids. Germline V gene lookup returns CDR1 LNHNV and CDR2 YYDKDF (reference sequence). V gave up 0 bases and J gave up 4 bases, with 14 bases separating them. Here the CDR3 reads CATSRDGGAPADTQYF. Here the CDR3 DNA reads TGTGCCACCAGCAGAGATGGGGGGGCTCCCGCAGATACGCAGTATTTT.

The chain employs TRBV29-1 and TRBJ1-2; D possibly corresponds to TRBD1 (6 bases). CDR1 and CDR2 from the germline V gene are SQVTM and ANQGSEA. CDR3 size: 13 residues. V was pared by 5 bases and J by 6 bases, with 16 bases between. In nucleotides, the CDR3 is TGCAGCGTTCCGCGGGGGGGCGTCGATGGCTACACCTTC. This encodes CSVPRGGVDGYTF.

The CDR3 spells CASSPQTDELHGYTF. CDR3 coding DNA: TGCGCCAGCAGCCCTCAAACCGACGAGTTGCATGGCTACACCTTC. The chain links TRBV5-1 to TRBJ1-2; D remains unclear. The ends were cut back, 4 bases at V and 6 bases at J, with 19 bases in the middle. This CDR3 is built from 15 residues. CDR1 and CDR2 from the germline V gene are SGHRS and YFSETQ.

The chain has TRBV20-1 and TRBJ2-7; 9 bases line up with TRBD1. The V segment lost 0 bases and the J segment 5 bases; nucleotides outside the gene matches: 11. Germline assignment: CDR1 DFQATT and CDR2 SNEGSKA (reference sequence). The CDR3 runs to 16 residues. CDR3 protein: CSARDPRTGDYDEQYF. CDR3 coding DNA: TGCAGTGCTAGAGATCCCCGGACAGGGGATTACGACGAGCAGTACTTC.

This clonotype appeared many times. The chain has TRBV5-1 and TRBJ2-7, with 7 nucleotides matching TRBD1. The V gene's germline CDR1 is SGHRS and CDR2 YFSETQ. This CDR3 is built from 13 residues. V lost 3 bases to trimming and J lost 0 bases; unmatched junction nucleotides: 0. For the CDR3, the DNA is TGCGCCAGCAGCTCAGGGGGCTCCTACGAGCAGTACTTC. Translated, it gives CASSSGGSYEQYF.

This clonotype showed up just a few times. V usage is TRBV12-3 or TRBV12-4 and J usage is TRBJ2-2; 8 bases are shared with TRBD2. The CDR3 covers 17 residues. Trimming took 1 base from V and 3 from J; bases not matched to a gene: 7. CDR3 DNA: TGTGCCAGCAGTTTAGTACGGGAGGGCCCTTACACCGGGGAGCTGTTTTTT. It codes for CASSLVREGPYTGELFF.

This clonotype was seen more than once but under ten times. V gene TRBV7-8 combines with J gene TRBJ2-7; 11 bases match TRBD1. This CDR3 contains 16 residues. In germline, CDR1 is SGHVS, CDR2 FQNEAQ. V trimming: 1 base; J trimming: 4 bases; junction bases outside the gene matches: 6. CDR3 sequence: CASSLDGGQGEYEQYF. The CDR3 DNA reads TGTGCCAGCAGCTTAGATGGGGGACAGGGGGAGTACGAGCAGTACTTC.

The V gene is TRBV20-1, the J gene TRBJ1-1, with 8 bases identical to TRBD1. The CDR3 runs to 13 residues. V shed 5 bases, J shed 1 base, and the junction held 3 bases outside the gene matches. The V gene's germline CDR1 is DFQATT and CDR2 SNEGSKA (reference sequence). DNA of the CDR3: TGCAGTGCTGGACAGGGTAAGAACACTGAAGCTTTCTTT. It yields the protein CSAGQGKNTEAFF.

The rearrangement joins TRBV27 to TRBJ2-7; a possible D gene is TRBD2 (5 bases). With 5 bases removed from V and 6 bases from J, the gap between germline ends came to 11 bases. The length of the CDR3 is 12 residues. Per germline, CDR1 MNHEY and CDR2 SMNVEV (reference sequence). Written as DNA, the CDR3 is TGTGCCAGCAGTGAATTACGGGGCGAGCAGTACTTC. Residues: CASSELRGEQYF.

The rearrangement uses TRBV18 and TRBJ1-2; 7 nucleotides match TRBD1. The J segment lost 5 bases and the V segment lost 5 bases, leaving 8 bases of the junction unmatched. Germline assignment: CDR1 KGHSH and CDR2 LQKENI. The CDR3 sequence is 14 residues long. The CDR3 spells CASSIQGGLYGYTF. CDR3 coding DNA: TGTGCCAGCTCAATTCAAGGGGGCTTATATGGCTACACCTTC.

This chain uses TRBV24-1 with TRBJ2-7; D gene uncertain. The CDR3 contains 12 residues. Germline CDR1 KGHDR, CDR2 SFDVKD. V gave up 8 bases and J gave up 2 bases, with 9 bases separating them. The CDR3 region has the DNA TGTGCCACCATGGGCAGCACCTACGAGCAGTACTTC. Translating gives CATMGSTYEQYF.

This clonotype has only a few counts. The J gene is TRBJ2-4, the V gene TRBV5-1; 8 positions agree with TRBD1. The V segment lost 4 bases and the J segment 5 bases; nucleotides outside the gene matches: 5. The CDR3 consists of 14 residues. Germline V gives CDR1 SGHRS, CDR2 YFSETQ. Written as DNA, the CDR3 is TGCGCCAGCAGCAGCGGACAGGGAGAAAACATTCAGTACTTC. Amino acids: CASSSGQGENIQYF. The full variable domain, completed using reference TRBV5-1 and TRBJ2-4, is KAGVTQTPRYLIKTRGQQVTLSCSPISGHRSVSWYQQTPGQGLQFLFEYFSETQRNKGNFPGRFSGRQFSNSRSEMNVSTLELGDSALYLCASSSGQGENIQYFGAGTRLSVL.

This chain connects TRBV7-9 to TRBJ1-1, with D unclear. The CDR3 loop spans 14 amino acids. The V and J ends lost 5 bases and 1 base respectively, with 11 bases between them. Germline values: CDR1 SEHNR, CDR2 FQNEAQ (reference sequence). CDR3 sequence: CASSALQRNTEAFF. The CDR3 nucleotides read TGTGCCAGCAGCGCCCTACAGAGGAACACTGAAGCTTTCTTT.

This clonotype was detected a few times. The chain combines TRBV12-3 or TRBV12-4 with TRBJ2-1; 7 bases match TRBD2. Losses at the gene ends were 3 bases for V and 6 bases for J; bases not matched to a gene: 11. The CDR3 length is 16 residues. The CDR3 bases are TGTGCCAGCAGTTTGCGCCGGTGGTTAGCGGGCAATGAGCAGTTCTTC. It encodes CASSLRRWLAGNEQFF.

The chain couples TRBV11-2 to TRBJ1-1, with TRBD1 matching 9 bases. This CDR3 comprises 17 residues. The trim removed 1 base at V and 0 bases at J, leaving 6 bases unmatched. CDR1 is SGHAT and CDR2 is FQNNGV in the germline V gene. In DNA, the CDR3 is TGTGCCAGCAGCTTAGGGGGGACAGGGCCTATGAACACTGAAGCTTTCTTT. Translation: CASSLGGTGPMNTEAFF.

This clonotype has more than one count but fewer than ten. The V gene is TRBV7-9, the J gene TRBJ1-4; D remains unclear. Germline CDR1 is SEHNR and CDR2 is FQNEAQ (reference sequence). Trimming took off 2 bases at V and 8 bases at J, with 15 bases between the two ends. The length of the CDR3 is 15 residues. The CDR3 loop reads CASSLPSGPGEKLFF. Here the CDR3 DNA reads TGTGCCAGCAGCTTACCGTCCGGCCCGGGGGAAAAACTGTTTTTT.